A single sample gave rise to the 22 T cell receptor beta chains below, sequenced in a study of blood T cell repertoires in COVID-19. Sequencing was performed with immunoSEQ multiplex PCR; in TCRdb, only in-frame clones are kept and a portion is missing. In the table there are 150,000 to 200,000 clones, 75% to 85% of which are singletons. The specimen sequenced was peripheral blood. These receptors were obtained from a human donor in a cohort sampled during active COVID-19.

This clone was observed a few times. This sequence joins TRBV11-2 and TRBJ1-2; TRBD1 agrees at 8 bases. This CDR3 has 14 residues. Looked up from germline, CDR1 is SGHAT and CDR2 is FQNNGV. Trimming took 5 bases from V and 4 from J; bases not matched to a gene: 6. The CDR3 loop is CASSTGTGLYGYTF. The CDR3 DNA is TGTGCCAGCAGCACCGGGACAGGTCTCTATGGCTACACCTTC.

J is TRBJ1-6 and V is TRBV6-5; D is undetermined. Looked up from germline, CDR1 is MNHEY and CDR2 is SVGAGI. The CDR3 is 13 residues long. Trimming stripped 8 bases from V and 7 bases from J, with 12 bases between. The CDR3 spells CASAQTENSPLHF. The CDR3 nucleotides read TGTGCCAGCGCGCAGACGGAGAATTCACCCCTCCACTTT.

The CDR3 here is CASSIVGQVHNQPQHF. CDR3 coding DNA: TGTGCCAGTAGTATAGTAGGACAGGTTCACAATCAGCCCCAGCATTTT. The chain combines TRBV19 with TRBJ1-5, with TRBD1 matching over 7 bases. In germline, CDR1 is LNHDA, CDR2 SQIVND (reference sequence). The CDR3 runs to 16 residues. J gave up 3 bases and V 1 base, and 6 bases lay outside the gene matches.

In its sample, this clone was seen once. The rearrangement uses TRBV10-2 and TRBJ2-5, with 9 positions matching TRBD1. This CDR3 spans 16 amino acids. J was trimmed by 3 bases and V by 5 bases; bases with no gene match: 10. Per germline, CDR1 WSHSY and CDR2 SAAADI. CDR3 amino acids: CASSQQGAEVKETQYF. CDR3 nucleotide sequence: TGCGCCAGCAGTCAACAGGGGGCGGAGGTGAAAGAGACCCAGTACTTC.

This rearrangement joins TRBV19 to TRBJ2-6, with 7 bases aligning to TRBD2. CDR1 is LNHDA and CDR2 is SQIVND in the germline V gene (reference sequence). The CDR3 runs to 16 residues. Trimming at V came to 5 bases and at J to 2 bases, leaving 6 bases not matched to a gene. The CDR3 spells CASSPYGGTGANVLTF. The CDR3 DNA sequence: TGTGCCAGTAGTCCTTACGGGGGGACTGGGGCCAACGTCCTGACTTTC.

V usage is TRBV24-1 and J usage is TRBJ2-1, with 7 bases identical to TRBD1. This CDR3 comprises 13 residues. Germline V gene lookup returns CDR1 KGHDR and CDR2 SFDVKD. Trimming took 9 bases from V and 10 from J; bases not matched to a gene: 11. The CDR3 DNA reads as TGTGCCACCCGAGGAGACAGGGTTCGGGAGCAGTTCTTC. This gives the protein CATRGDRVREQFF.

The chain links TRBV27 to TRBJ2-2; 10 nucleotides match TRBD2. V lost 6 bases and J lost 1; bases outside the gene matches: 14. Per the germline V gene, CDR1 is MNHEY and CDR2 is SMNVEV (reference sequence). The CDR3 extends over 19 amino acids. This chain's CDR3 is CASSQQDSGGPGNTGELFF. The CDR3 coding sequence is TGTGCCAGCAGCCAGCAGGATAGCGGGGGGCCGGGGAACACCGGGGAGCTGTTTTTT.

The rearrangement uses TRBV20-1 and TRBJ2-1; D gene ambiguous. There are 13 residues in the CDR3. In germline, CDR1 is DFQATT, CDR2 SNEGSKA (reference sequence). V was clipped by 3 bases and J by 9 bases, with 15 bases between them. The CDR3 DNA follows: TGCAGTGCTAGTGTGGCCAGCGCCGGTGAGCAGTTCTTC. It translates to CSASVASAGEQFF.

The V gene is TRBV6-5, the J gene TRBJ2-3, with unresolved D. CDR3 length: 14 amino acids. Germline CDR1 reads MNHEY; CDR2 reads SVGAGI. With 4 bases removed from V and 5 bases from J, the gap between germline ends came to 13 bases. The CDR3 DNA sequence: TGTGCCAGCAGTTTGCACTCACCCCAAGATACGCAGTATTTT. As protein: CASSLHSPQDTQYF.

The V call is TRBV14, the J call TRBJ2-2; the D gene is possibly TRBD2 (6 bases). The CDR3 extends over 14 amino acids. Germline-derived CDR1 and CDR2 are SGHDN and FVKESK. V was cut by 4 bases and J by 2 bases, with 8 bases left in between. The CDR3 is CASSRDLNTGELFF. Here the CDR3 DNA reads TGTGCCAGCAGCCGGGACTTAAACACCGGGGAGCTGTTTTTT.

The chain employs TRBV28 and TRBJ1-1; D is perhaps TRBD1 (6 bases). Germline V gene sequence: CDR1 MDHEN, CDR2 SYDVKM. The CDR3 loop spans 14 amino acids. Between the trimmed V and J ends, which lost 4 bases and 0 bases, there was a span of 9 bases. The CDR3, as DNA: TGTGCCAGCAGTTCAGGGGTGATGAACACTGAAGCTTTCTTT. Its protein product is CASSSGVMNTEAFF.

The V call is TRBV30, the J call TRBJ2-1, with TRBD2 identical over 8 bases. The CDR3 length is 15 residues. CDR1 is GTSNPN, CDR2 SVGIG, per germline (reference sequence). V shed 2 bases and J 8 bases; nucleotides not matched to a gene: 11. In DNA, the CDR3 is TGTGCCTGGAGTCCCCCGGGAGGGCTATGGGATGAGCAGTTCTTC. It codes for CAWSPPGGLWDEQFF.

The gene calls are TRBV11-2 and TRBJ2-3; 9 positions agree with TRBD1. The J segment lost 4 bases and the V segment lost 6 bases, leaving 8 bases of the junction unmatched. Germline CDR1 reads SGHAT; CDR2 reads FQNNGV. The CDR3 sequence is 15 residues long. CDR3 coding DNA: TGTGCCAGCAGTCCCACAGGGGGCGGGTCAGATACGCAGTATTTT. This sequence encodes CASSPTGGGSDTQYF.

The chain is built from TRBV28 and TRBJ2-7, with TRBD1 matching over 8 bases. This CDR3 region has 17 residues. J gave up 2 bases and V 1 base, and 10 bases lay outside the gene matches. The germline gives CDR1 MDHEN, CDR2 SYDVKM. The CDR3 DNA sequence: TGTGCCAGCAGTTTATCCACGGCTACGACAGGGGCCTACGAGCAGTACTTC. Translating gives CASSLSTATTGAYEQYF.

This sequence joins TRBV9 and TRBJ1-2, with D uncertain. The CDR3 contains 13 residues. The V and J ends lost 3 bases and 2 bases respectively, with 8 bases between them. The germline gives CDR1 SGDLS, CDR2 YYNGEE. The DNA of the CDR3 is TGTGCCAGCAGCGAGGCGGGGAACTATGGCTACACCTTC. This translates into CASSEAGNYGYTF.

This chain connects TRBV24-1 to TRBJ2-3; TRBD2 aligns across 9 bases. The length of the CDR3 is 17 residues. After removal of 2 bases from V and 0 bases from J, the junction contained 5 bases not matched to a gene. Germline V CDR1 and CDR2: KGHDR, SFDVKD. The CDR3 DNA reads as TGTGCCACCAGTGATTGGGCTAGCGGGGACAGCACAGATACGCAGTATTTT. The encoded protein is CATSDWASGDSTDTQYF.

A single count supports this clone. CDR3 DNA sequence: TGTGCCAGCCTAGGACTAGCGGGTGACTCCTACAATGAGCAGTTCTTC. This codes for CASLGLAGDSYNEQFF. This chain joins TRBV18 and TRBJ2-1; 11 bases fit TRBD2. Germline V gives CDR1 KGHSH, CDR2 LQKENI. Losses at the gene ends were 8 bases for V and 0 bases for J; bases not matched to a gene: 6. The CDR3 spans 16 residues.

On this clone: The sample contains more than one DNA sequence encoding this CDR3. The V and J genes are TRBV6-5 and TRBJ1-1, with TRBD1 as a possible D gene (5 bases). CDR1 is MNHEY, CDR2 SVGAGI, per germline. The CDR3 totals 14 residues. Trimming took off 0 bases at V and 0 bases at J, with 5 bases between the two ends. The CDR3 DNA reads TGTGCCAGCAGTTACTCCAGGGTGAACACTGAAGCTTTCTTT. It is translated as CASSYSRVNTEAFF.

In this sample, this clone turned up once. V and J are TRBV7-9 and TRBJ2-5; TRBD2 agrees at 8 bases. V dropped 1 base and J dropped 2; count of bases not matched to a gene: 6. This CDR3 has 16 amino acids. Germline CDR1 and CDR2: SEHNR and FQNEAQ (reference sequence). CDR3 coding DNA: TGTGCCAGCAGCTTAGGTAGCGGGGTTGCGCAAGAGACCCAGTACTTC. Its translation is CASSLGSGVAQETQYF.

The chain employs TRBV5-1 and TRBJ2-1; TRBD2 matches at 13 bases. Germline trimming cut 3 bases from V and 7 bases from J; bases unmatched to any gene: 4. Germline CDR1 is SGHRS and CDR2 is YFSETQ. CDR3 length equals 15 residues. CDR3 nucleotide sequence: TGCGCCAGCAGCTCGGGGACTAGCGGGGTAAATGAGCAGTTCTTC. Its protein is CASSSGTSGVNEQFF.

CDR3 protein: CASSIKLAGQDNEQFF. CDR3 sequence (DNA): TGTGCCAGTAGTATTAAGCTAGCGGGACAAGACAATGAGCAGTTCTTC. The V gene is TRBV19, the J gene TRBJ2-1, with 9 bases that match TRBD2. Germline CDR1 LNHDA, CDR2 SQIVND (reference sequence). The V segment lost 3 bases and the J segment 5 bases; nucleotides outside the gene matches: 8. The CDR3 covers 16 residues.

The chain couples TRBV28 to TRBJ2-7; D perhaps matches TRBD2 (6 bases). Trimming removed 3 bases from V and 1 base from J, with 13 bases in between. The CDR3 consists of 15 residues. Germline V gene sequence: CDR1 MDHEN, CDR2 SYDVKM. CDR3 coding DNA: TGTGCCAGCAGTTTCGGGGGAGTCTCTTCCTACGAGCAGTACTTC. It is translated as CASSFGGVSSYEQYF.